The source of this T cell receptor (beta chain) is a study of cytomegalovirus exposure and HLA in healthy donors. Study-wide findings and caveats: Overall, about 160 TCR beta chains were annotated as cytomegalovirus-associated. In a later analysis, parvovirus B19, influenza, CMV and Epstein-Barr virus appeared linked to several top co-occurrence clusters.

PCR employed 60 Vbeta and 13 Jbeta primers. Using immunoSEQ multiplex PCR, the repertoire was profiled, and TCRdb retains in-frame clones only, with some absent. In total, the table holds roughly 220,000 clones. With V trimmed by 3 bases and J by 2 bases, 8 bases remained unmatched. Germline CDR1 and CDR2: SEHNR and FQNEAQ (reference sequence). The CDR3 contains 16 residues. Donors sampled were nominally healthy, though unrecorded immune exposures were likely. About this clone: Its target is unknown.

The genes are TRBV7-9 and TRBJ2-5, with 8 bases lining up with TRBD2. The sequencing sample was made of PBMCs. The source of this sequence is a girl aged 2 to 9 in good health and CMV-seropositive. The CDR3 bases are TGTGCCAGCAGCTTGGGAGGACTAGCAGATCAAGAGACCCAGTACTTC. The encoded protein is CASSLGGLADQETQYF.